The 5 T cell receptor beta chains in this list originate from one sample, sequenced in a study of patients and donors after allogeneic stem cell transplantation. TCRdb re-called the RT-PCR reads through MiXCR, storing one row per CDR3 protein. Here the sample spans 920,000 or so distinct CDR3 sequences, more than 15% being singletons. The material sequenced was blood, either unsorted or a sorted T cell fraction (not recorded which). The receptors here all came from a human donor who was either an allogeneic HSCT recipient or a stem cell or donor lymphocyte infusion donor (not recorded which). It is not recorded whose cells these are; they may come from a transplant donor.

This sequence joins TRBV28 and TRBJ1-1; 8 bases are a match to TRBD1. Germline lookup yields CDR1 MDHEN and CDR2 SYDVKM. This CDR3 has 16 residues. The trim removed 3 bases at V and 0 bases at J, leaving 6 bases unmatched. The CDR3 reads CASSFLDRGLNTEAFF. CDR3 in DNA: TGTGCCAGCAGTTTCCTTGACAGGGGACTGAACACTGAAGCTTTCTTT. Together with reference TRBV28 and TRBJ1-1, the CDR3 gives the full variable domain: DVKVTQSSRYLVKRTGEKVFLECVQDMDHENMFWYRQDPGLGLRLIYFSYDVKMKEKGDIPEGYSVSREKKERFSLILESASTNQTSMYLCASSFLDRGLNTEAFFGQGTRLTVV.

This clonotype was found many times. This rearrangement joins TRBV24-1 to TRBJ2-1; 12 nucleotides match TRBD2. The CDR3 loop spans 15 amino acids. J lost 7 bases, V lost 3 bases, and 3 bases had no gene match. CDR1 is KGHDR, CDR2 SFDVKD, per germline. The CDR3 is CATSDPGLAGNEQFF. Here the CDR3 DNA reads TGTGCCACCAGTGATCCGGGACTAGCGGGTAATGAGCAGTTCTTC.

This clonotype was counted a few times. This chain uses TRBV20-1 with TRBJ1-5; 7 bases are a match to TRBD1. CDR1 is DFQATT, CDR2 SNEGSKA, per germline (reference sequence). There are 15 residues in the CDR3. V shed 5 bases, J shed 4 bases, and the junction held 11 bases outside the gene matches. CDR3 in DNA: TGCAGTGCTCGTGACGACAGGGCCGGGAATCAGCCCCAGCATTTT. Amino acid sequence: CSARDDRAGNQPQHF.

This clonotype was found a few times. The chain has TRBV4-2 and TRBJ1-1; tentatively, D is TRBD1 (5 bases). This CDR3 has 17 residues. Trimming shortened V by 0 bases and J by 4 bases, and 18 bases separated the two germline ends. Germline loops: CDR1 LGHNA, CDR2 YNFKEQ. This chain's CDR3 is CASSQDLGGGWGTEAFF. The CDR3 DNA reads TGTGCCAGCAGCCAAGATTTAGGCGGGGGGTGGGGCACTGAAGCTTTCTTT.

This CDR3 reads CASSDPGSGGADTQYF. DNA of the CDR3: TGTGCCAGCAGCGATCCAGGTAGCGGGGGAGCGGATACGCAGTATTTT. The V call is TRBV3-1, the J call TRBJ2-3, with 9 bases that match TRBD2. This CDR3 region has 16 residues. CDR1 and CDR2 from the germline V gene are LGHDT and YNNKEL (reference sequence). V gave up 5 bases and J gave up 6 bases; unmatched junction bases: 12.